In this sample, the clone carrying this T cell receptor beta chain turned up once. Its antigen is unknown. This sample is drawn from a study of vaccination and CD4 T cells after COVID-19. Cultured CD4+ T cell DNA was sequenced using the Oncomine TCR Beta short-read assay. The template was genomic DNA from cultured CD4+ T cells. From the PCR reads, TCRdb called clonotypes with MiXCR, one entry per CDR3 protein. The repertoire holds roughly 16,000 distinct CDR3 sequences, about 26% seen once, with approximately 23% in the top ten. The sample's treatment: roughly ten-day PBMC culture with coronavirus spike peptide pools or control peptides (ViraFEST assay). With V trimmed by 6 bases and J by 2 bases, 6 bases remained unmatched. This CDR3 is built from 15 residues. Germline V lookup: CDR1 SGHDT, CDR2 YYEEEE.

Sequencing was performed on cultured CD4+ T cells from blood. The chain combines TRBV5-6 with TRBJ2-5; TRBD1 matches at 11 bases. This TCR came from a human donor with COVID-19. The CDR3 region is CASIFWDRGQETQYF. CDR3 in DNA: TGTGCCAGCATCTTTTGGGACAGGGGGCAAGAGACCCAGTACTTC.